A single sample is the source of the 10 T cell receptor beta chains below, sequenced in a study of cytomegalovirus exposure and HLA in healthy donors. This PCR relied on a set of 60 Vbeta primers and 13 Jbeta primers. Generated by immunoSEQ multiplex PCR, the TCRdb table keeps only in-frame clones and is missing some. The sample gives approximately 190,000 clones, approximately 12% of which show up once; 7.8% is in the top ten. Sequencing was performed on PBMCs. These receptor sequences come from a man aged 50 or older in good health and CMV-seropositive.

This clone turned up a few times. V gene TRBV6-5 combines with J gene TRBJ1-5; 7 bases agree with TRBD1. V lost 4 bases to trimming and J lost 6 bases; unmatched junction nucleotides: 6. The CDR3 is 14 amino acids. CDR1 is MNHEY, CDR2 SVGAGI, per germline. The CDR3 bases are TGTGCCAGCAGTTCATTGACAGGGTTTCAGCCCCAGCATTTT. This codes for CASSSLTGFQPQHF.

V is TRBV5-1 and J is TRBJ1-3, with D maybe TRBD1 (5 bases). From germline, CDR1 is SGHRS and CDR2 YFSETQ. There are 16 residues in the CDR3. Trimming took off 1 base at V and 0 bases at J, with 11 bases between the two ends. In nucleotides, the CDR3 is TGCGCCAGCAGCTTGAAGGGGTATTCCTCTGGAAACACCATATATTTT. Its translation is CASSLKGYSSGNTIYF.

The rearrangement uses TRBV11-2 and TRBJ2-7, with 8 positions matching TRBD1. After removal of 3 bases from V and 6 bases from J, the junction contained 4 bases not matched to a gene. In germline, CDR1 is SGHAT, CDR2 FQNNGV. This CDR3 is built from 13 residues. This CDR3 is CASSFGQGREQYF. The CDR3, as DNA: TGTGCCAGCAGCTTCGGACAGGGTCGCGAGCAGTACTTC.

There are a few counts of this clone. The J gene is TRBJ1-5, the V gene TRBV19; D is perhaps TRBD1 (6 bases). The germline V gene has CDR1 LNHDA and CDR2 SQIVND (reference sequence). The CDR3 covers 13 residues. V lost 10 bases, J lost 4 bases, and 14 bases lay in between. The DNA for the CDR3 is TGTGCCACCACAGATACAGGGAATCAGCCCCAGCATTTT. Amino acid sequence: CATTDTGNQPQHF.

This clone was counted between two and nine times. A read error may produce the germline difference seen at one junction end. The rearrangement uses TRBV9 and TRBJ2-5; 8 nucleotides line up with TRBD1. The CDR3 sequence is 16 residues long. CDR1 is SGDLS and CDR2 is YYNGEE in the germline V gene. CDR3 nucleotides: TGTGCCAGCAGCGGGGACAGGCTCGAGAGAGGAGAGGCCCAGTACTTC. Translating it yields CASSGDRLERGEAQYF.

The chain links TRBV14 to TRBJ2-5; possible D gene TRBD2, 5 bases. CDR3 size: 17 residues. V shed 0 bases and J shed 2 bases, with 16 bases lying between them. Germline lookup yields CDR1 SGHDN and CDR2 FVKESK. The CDR3: CASSQDFGRLLQETQYF. In nucleotides, the CDR3 is TGTGCCAGCAGCCAAGACTTTGGGAGACTTCTGCAAGAGACCCAGTACTTC.

This chain links TRBV5-1 with TRBJ2-5, with D possibly being TRBD1 (5 bases). Germline V gives CDR1 SGHRS, CDR2 YFSETQ. V lost 4 bases, J lost 4 bases, and 17 bases lay in between. This CDR3 is built from 15 residues. CDR3 sequence: CASSGLQGKGETQYF. CDR3 DNA: TGCGCCAGCAGCGGTTTGCAGGGCAAAGGAGAGACCCAGTACTTC.

The V gene is TRBV19, the J gene TRBJ1-5, with D tentatively TRBD1 (6 bases). This CDR3 is 15 amino acids long. The ends were cut back, 3 bases at V and 0 bases at J, with 9 bases in the middle. Germline CDR1 LNHDA, CDR2 SQIVND (reference sequence). The DNA for the CDR3 is TGTGCCAGTAGTATCAGGGGATATAGCAATCAGCCCCAGCATTTT. Translated, it gives CASSIRGYSNQPQHF.

In its sample, this clone was seen a few times. The rearrangement uses TRBV6-5 and TRBJ1-1; 7 nucleotides line up with TRBD1. The CDR3 loop spans 15 amino acids. V dropped 0 bases and J dropped 2; count of bases not matched to a gene: 3. Per germline, CDR1 MNHEY and CDR2 SVGAGI. CDR3 residues: CASSYSRQGNTEAFF. For the CDR3, the DNA is TGTGCCAGCAGTTACTCTCGACAGGGAAACACTGAAGCTTTCTTT.

Only a few counts were recorded for this clone. The chain is built from TRBV5-4 and TRBJ2-7, with D unclear. V was shortened by 0 bases and J by 0 bases, with 7 bases between the two germline ends. Germline assignment: CDR1 SGHNT and CDR2 YYREEE (reference sequence). The CDR3 loop spans 14 amino acids. The DNA for the CDR3 is TGTGCCAGCAGCTTGGGTCCGGTCTCCTACGAGCAGTACTTC. Translated: CASSLGPVSYEQYF.